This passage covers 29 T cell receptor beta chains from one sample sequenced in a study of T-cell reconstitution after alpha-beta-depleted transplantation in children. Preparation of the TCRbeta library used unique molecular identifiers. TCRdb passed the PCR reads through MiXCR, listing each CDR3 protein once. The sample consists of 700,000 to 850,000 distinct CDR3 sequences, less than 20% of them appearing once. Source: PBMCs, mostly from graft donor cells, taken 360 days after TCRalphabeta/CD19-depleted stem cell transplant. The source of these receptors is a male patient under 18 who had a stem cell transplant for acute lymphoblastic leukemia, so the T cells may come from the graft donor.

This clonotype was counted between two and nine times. The CDR3 DNA reads as TGTGCCAGCAGCTTTCCCGGGGGGCGGCCCCCCAACCCGCAGTATTTT. This sequence encodes CASSFPGGRPPNPQYF. This chain links TRBV7-9 with TRBJ2-3, with D possibly matching TRBD2 (7 bases). This CDR3 comprises 16 residues. Germline V gives CDR1 SEHNR, CDR2 FQNEAQ (reference sequence). Trimming left V 3 bases short and J 10 bases short, with 23 bases between.

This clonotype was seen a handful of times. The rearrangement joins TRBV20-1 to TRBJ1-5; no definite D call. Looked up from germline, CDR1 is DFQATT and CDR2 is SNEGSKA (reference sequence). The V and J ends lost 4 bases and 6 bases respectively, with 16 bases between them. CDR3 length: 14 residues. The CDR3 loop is CSATPAFSSQPQHF. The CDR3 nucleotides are TGCAGTGCTACGCCCGCTTTTAGTAGTCAGCCCCAGCATTTT.

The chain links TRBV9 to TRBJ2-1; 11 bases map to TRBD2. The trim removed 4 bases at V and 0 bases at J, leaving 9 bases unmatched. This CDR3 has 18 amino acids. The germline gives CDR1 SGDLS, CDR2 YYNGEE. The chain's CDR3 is CASSSPRGTSGSYNEQFF. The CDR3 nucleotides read TGTGCCAGCAGCTCCCCGCGAGGGACTAGCGGCTCCTACAATGAGCAGTTCTTC.

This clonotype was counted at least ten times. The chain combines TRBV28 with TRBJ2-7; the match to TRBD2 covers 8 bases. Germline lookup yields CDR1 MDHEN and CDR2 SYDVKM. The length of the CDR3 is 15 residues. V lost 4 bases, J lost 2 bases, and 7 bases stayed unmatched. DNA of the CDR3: TGTGCCAGCAGTTGGGGACTAGTGCTTGCCTACGAGCAGTACTTC. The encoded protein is CASSWGLVLAYEQYF.

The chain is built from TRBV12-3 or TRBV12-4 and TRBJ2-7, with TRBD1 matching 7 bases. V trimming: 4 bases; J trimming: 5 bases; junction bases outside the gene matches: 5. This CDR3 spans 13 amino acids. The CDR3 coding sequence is TGTGCCAGCAGTTCCAACAGGGGAAACGAGCAGTACTTC. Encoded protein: CASSSNRGNEQYF.

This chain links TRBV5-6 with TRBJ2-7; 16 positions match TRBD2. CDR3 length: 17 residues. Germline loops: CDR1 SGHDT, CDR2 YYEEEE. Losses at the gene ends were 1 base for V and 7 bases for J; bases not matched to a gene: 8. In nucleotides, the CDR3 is TGTGCCAGCAGCTTGACGCCGGGACTAGCGGGAGGGCGGGAGCAGTACTTC. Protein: CASSLTPGLAGGREQYF.

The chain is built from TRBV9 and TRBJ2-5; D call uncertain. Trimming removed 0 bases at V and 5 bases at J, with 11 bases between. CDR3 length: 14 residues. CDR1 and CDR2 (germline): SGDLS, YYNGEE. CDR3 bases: TGTGCCAGCAGCGTAGGTGGAAATGGTGAGACCCAGTACTTC. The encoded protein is CASSVGGNGETQYF.

The CDR3 nucleotides read TGTGCCAGCAGTTTTGGGCTAGCGGGAACCCAAGAGACCCAGTACTTC. This sequence encodes CASSFGLAGTQETQYF. The rearrangement uses TRBV12-3 or TRBV12-4 and TRBJ2-5, with TRBD2 matching over 9 bases. CDR3 length: 16 residues. V was pared by 3 bases and J by 1 base, with 6 bases of the junction left unmatched.

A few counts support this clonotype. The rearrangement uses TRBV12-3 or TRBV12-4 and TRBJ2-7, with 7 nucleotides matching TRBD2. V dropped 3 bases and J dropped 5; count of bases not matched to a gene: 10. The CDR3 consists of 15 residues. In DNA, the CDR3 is TGTGCCAGCAGTTTCGTTGGCGGGAGTTTTGACGAGCAGTACTTC. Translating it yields CASSFVGGSFDEQYF.

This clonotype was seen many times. The CDR3 DNA reads TGCGCCAGCAGCCAGGACAGGCCCTCCTACAATGAGCAGTTCTTC. Its translation is CASSQDRPSYNEQFF. This chain uses TRBV4-1 with TRBJ2-1; 7 bases are shared with TRBD1. CDR3 size: 15 residues. The trim removed 3 bases at V and 0 bases at J, leaving 2 bases unmatched. Germline CDR1 and CDR2: MGHRA and YSYEKL.

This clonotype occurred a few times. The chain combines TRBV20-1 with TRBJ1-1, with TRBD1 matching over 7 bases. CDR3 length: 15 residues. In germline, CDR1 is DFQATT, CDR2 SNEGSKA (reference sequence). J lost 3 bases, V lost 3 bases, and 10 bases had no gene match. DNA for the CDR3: TGCAGTGCTAGGGACCCCAGGGGGGCGGACACTGAAGCTTTCTTT. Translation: CSARDPRGADTEAFF.

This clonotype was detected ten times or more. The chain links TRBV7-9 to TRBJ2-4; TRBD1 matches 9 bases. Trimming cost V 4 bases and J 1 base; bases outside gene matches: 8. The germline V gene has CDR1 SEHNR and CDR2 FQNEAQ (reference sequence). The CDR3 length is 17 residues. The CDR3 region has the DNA TGTGCCAGCAGCTCTTTACAGGGGGCAGCGGCCAAAAACATTCAGTACTTC. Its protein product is CASSSLQGAAAKNIQYF.

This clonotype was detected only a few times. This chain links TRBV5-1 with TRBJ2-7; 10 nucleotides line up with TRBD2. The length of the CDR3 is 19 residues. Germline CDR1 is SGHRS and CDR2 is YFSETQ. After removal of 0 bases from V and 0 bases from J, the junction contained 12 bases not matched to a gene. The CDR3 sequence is CASSLAGTPSGRASYEQYF. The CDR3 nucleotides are TGCGCCAGCAGCTTGGCCGGGACGCCGAGCGGGAGGGCCTCCTACGAGCAGTACTTC.

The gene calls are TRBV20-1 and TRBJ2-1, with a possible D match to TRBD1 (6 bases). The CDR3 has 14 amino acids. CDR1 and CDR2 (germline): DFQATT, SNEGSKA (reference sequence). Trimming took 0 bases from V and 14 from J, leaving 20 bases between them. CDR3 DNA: TGCAGTGCTAGAGACGTCCGCCATACAGGGAAGGAGTTCTTC. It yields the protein CSARDVRHTGKEFF.

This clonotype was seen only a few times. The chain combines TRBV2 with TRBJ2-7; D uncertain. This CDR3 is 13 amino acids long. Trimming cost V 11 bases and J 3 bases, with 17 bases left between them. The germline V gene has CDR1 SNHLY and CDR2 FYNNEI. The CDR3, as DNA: TGTGCCTTTCGACCGAAGCTCAACTACGAGCAGTACTTC. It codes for CAFRPKLNYEQYF. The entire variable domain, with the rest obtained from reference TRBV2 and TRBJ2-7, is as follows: EPEVTQTPSHQVTQMGQEVILRCVPISNHLYFYWYRQILGQKVEFLVSFYNNEISEKSEIFDDQFSVERPDGSNFTLKIRSTKLEDSAMYFCAFRPKLNYEQYFGPGTRLTVT.

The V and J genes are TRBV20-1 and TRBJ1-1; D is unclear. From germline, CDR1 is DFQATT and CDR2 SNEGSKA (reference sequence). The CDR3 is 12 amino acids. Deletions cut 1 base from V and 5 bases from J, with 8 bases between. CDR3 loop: CSARVARTEAFF. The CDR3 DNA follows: TGCAGTGCTAGAGTGGCCCGGACTGAAGCTTTCTTT.

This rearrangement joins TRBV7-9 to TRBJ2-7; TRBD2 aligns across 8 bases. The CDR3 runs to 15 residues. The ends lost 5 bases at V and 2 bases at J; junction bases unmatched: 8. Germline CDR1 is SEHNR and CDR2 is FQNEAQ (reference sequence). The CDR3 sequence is CASSPPLAVTYEQYF. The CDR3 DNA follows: TGTGCCAGCAGCCCCCCACTAGCGGTTACCTACGAGCAGTACTTC.

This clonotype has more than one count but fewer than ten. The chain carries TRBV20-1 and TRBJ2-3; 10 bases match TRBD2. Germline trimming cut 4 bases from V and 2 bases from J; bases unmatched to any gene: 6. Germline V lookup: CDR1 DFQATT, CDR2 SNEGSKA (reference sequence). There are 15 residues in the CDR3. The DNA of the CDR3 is TGCAGTGCTAAGTCAGCGGGGGGGTTCACAGATACGCAGTATTTT. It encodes CSAKSAGGFTDTQYF.

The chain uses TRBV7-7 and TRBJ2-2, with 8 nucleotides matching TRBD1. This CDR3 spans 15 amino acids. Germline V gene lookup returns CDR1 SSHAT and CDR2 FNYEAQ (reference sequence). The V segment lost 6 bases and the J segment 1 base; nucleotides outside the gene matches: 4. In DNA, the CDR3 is TGTGCCAGCAGTATTGACAGGGGGAACACCGGGGAGCTGTTTTTT. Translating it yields CASSIDRGNTGELFF. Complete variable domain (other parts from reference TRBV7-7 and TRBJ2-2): GAGVSQSPRYKVTKRGQDVTLRCDPISSHATLYWYQQALGQGPEFLTYFNYEAQPDKSGLPSDRFSAERPEGSISTLTIQRTEQRDSAMYRCASSIDRGNTGELFFGEGSRLTVL.

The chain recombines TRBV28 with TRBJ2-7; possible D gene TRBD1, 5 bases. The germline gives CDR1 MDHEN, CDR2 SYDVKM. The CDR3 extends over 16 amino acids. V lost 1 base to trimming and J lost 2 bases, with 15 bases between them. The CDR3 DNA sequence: TGTGCCAGCAGTTTATTGGGGCCGCGAGGCGCCTACGAGCAGTACTTC. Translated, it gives CASSLLGPRGAYEQYF.

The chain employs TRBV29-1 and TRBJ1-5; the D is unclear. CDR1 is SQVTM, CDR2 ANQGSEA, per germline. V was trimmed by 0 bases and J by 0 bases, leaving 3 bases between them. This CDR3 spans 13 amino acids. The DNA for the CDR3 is TGCAGCGTTGAAGAGGGTAGCAATCAGCCCCAGCATTTT. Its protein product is CSVEEGSNQPQHF. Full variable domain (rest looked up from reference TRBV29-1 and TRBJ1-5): SAVISQKPSRDICQRGTSLTIQCQVDSQVTMMFWYRQQPGQSLTLIATANQGSEATYESGFVIDKFPISRPNLTFSTLTVSNMSPEDSSIYLCSVEEGSNQPQHFGDGTRLSIL.

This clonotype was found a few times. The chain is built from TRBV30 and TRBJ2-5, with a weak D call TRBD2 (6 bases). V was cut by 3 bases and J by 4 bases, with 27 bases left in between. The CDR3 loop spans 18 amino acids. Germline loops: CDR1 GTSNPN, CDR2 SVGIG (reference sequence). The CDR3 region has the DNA TGTGCCTGGAGAGGGTTCTCTAGCGAGACGTTTCAACTAGAGACCCAGTACTTC. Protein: CAWRGFSSETFQLETQYF.

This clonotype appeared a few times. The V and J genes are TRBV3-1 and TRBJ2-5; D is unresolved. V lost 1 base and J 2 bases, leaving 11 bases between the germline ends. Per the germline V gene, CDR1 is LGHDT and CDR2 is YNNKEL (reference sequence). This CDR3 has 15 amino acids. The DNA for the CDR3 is TGTGCCAGCAGCCAAGCCAAGGATGTACAAGAGACCCAGTACTTC. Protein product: CASSQAKDVQETQYF.

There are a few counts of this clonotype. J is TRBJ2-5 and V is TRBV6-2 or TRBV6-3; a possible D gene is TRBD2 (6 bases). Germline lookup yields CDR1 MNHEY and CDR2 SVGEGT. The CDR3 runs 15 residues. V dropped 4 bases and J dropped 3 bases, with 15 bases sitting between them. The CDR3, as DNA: TGTGCCAGCAGTTCCTCGGGACTGGCTAAAGAGACCCAGTACTTC. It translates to CASSSSGLAKETQYF.

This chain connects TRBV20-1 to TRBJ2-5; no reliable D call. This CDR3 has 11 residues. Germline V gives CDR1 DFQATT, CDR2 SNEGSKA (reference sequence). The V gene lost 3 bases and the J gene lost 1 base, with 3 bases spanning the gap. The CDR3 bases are TGCAGTGCTAGCGCCCAAGAGACCCAGTACTTC. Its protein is CSASAQETQYF.

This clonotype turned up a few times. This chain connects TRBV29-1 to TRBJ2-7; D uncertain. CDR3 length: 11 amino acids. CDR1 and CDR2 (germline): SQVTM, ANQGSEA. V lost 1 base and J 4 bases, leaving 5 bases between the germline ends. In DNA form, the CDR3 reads TGCAGCGTTGAAGGGGTTTACGAGCAGTACTTC. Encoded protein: CSVEGVYEQYF.

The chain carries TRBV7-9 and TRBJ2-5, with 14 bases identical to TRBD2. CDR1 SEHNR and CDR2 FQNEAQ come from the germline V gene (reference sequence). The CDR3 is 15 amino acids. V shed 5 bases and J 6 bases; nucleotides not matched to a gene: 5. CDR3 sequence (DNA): TGTGCCAGCAGCCAGGGACTAGCGGGAGTGCAGACCCAGTACTTC. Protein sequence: CASSQGLAGVQTQYF.

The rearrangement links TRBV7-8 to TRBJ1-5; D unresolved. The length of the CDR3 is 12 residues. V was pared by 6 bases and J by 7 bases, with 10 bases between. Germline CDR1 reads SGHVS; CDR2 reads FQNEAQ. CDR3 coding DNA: TGTGCCAGCAGGGCGGCGGGGCAGCCCCAGCATTTT. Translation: CASRAAGQPQHF.

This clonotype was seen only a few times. CDR3 region: CAVPGLAVLNTGELFF. DNA of the CDR3: TGTGCCGTACCGGGACTAGCGGTTCTGAACACCGGGGAGCTGTTTTTT. This rearrangement joins TRBV15 to TRBJ2-2; 11 bases line up with TRBD2. The CDR3 spans 16 residues. CDR1 is LNHNV, CDR2 YYDKDF, per germline (reference sequence). With V trimmed by 11 bases and J by 1 base, 9 bases remained unmatched.